This T cell receptor (beta chain) was sequenced in a study of CD8+CD57+ T cells in acquired aplastic anemia. Germline CDR1 and CDR2: LNHDA and SQIVND (reference sequence). Deletions cut 4 bases from V and 2 bases from J, with 13 bases between. The CDR3 is 15 amino acids. A word on this clonotype: The antigen is unknown.

General study findings and limits: No significant difference in CD8+ Simpson's diversity was found between patients and controls. Common to patients and controls were twenty-nine CD8+ CDR3 sequences.

It was genomic DNA that served as the template for profiling TCR beta VDJ and CDR3. TCRdb recomputed calls from the reads with MiXCR, one row per CDR3 protein. Among roughly 150,000 distinct CDR3 sequences listed, roughly 48% were seen once. Patients included in sequencing had previously demonstrated CD8+CD57+ cell expansion by flow cytometry. Every one of the patients had aplastic anemia (severe, acquired). Each patient gave a blood sample that was collected before any therapy had been received. The sample taken for sequencing was sorted CD4+, CD8+, or CD8+CD57+ T cells (not recorded which) from PBMCs. The chain joins TRBV19 to TRBJ2-3; D may be TRBD1 or TRBD2 (5 bases each). This clonotype was obtained from a human donor with aplastic anemia. The CDR3: CASSTGPDLTDTQYF. CDR3 coding DNA: TGTGCCAGTAGTACGGGACCCGACCTCACAGATACGCAGTATTTT.